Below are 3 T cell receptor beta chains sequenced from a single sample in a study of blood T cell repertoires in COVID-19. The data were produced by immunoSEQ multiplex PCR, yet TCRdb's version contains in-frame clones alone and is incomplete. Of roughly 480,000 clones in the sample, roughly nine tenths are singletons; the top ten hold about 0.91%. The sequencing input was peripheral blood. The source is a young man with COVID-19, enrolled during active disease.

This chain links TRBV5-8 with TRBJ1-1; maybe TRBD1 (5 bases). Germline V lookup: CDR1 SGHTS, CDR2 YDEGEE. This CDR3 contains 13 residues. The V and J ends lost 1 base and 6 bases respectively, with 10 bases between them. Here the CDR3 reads CASSLSGAPEAFF. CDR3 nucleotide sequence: TGTGCCAGCAGCTTGAGCGGGGCCCCTGAAGCTTTCTTT.

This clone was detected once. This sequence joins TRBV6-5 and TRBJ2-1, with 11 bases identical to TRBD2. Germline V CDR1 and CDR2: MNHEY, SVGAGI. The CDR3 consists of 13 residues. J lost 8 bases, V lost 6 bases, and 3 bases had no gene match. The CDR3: CASRTSGTHEQFF. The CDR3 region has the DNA TGTGCCAGCAGGACTAGCGGGACACATGAGCAGTTCTTC.

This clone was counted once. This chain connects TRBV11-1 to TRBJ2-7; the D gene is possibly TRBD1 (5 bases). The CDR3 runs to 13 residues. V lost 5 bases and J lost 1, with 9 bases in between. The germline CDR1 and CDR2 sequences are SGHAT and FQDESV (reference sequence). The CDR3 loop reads CASSVDNSYEQYF. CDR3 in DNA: TGTGCCAGCAGCGTGGACAATTCCTACGAGCAGTACTTC.